The present T cell receptor (beta chain) was sequenced within a study of CD8 T cells in ankylosing spondylitis. Whole-study results and caveats: Researchers report that disease-linked clones proved CD8+ and relatively rare in peripheral blood. Clones tied to disease were said to be significantly enriched in matched ankylosing spondylitis synovial fluid. Reactive arthritis synovial fluid and blood were previously reported to contain some motif variants.

Trimming cost V 1 base and J 4 bases, with 4 bases left between them. The CDR3 is 13 residues long. The V gene's germline CDR1 is KGHSH and CDR2 LQKENI. Making use of molecular barcodes, quantitative 5'-RACE generated TCR beta libraries. TCRdb re-called the 5' RACE reads with MiXCR, one entry per CDR3 protein. The profile shows about 280,000 distinct CDR3 sequences, roughly 20% of them singletons. This clonotype appeared a few times. Its antigen is as yet unknown. This sequence was found in a male donor with ankylosing spondylitis or in good health (not recorded which). The sequencing input was blood, either unsorted or a sorted T cell fraction (not recorded which). The chain uses TRBV18 and TRBJ2-2, with unresolved D. CDR3 sequence (DNA): TGTGCCAGCTCACCACTGGCCACCGGGGAGCTGTTTTTT. Its translation: CASSPLATGELFF.